This TCR beta chain is from a study of STAT5B mutations in CD4+ large granular lymphocyte leukemia. Looking at the study overall: When available, cryopreserved cells underwent CD8+ depletion before CD4+ selection. Study results and limitations: No patients shared main leukemic clonotypes, though around 27% appeared at low frequency elsewhere.

Regarding this clone: Antigen specificity is unknown.

The assay was run at survey level. As processed by the authors: Lowest detectable productive clonotype frequency was 2.59 x 10-5. The protocol was immunoSEQ multiplex PCR, while the TCRdb copy is restricted to in-frame clones and leaves out a portion. That table gives V, J and clone size, and the DNA gave D and trimming. This sample has 7,000 to 9,500 clones, with 89% found just once. The TCR originated in a woman in her 70s with CD4+ T-cell large granular lymphocyte leukemia. Sequences were obtained from PBMCs.

CDR3: CASSFLRSHTGELFF. CDR3 DNA: TGTGCCAGCAGCTTTCTACGCAGTCACACCGGGGAGCTGTTTTTT. The chain joins TRBV7-9 to TRBJ2-2; D is uncertain. This CDR3 comprises 15 residues. The V end lost 3 bases, the J end lost 3 bases, and 11 bases lay between the germline ends. Germline V CDR1 and CDR2: SEHNR, FQNEAQ (reference sequence).